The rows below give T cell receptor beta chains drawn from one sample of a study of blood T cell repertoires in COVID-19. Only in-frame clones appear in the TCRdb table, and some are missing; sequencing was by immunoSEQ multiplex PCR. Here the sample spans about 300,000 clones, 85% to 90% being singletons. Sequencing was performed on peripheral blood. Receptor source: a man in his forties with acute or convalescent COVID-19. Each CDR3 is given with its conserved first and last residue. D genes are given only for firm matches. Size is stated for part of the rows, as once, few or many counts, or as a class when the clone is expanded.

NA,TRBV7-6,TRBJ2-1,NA,CASSSIGGGDEQFF,TGTGCCAGCAGCTCAATCGGGGGAGGTGATGAGCAGTTCTTC
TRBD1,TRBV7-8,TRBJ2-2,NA,CASSWDSANTGELFF,TGTGCCAGCAGCTGGGACAGCGCGAACACCGGGGAGCTGTTTTTT
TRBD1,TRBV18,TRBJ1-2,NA,CASSPVGTGSALNYGYTF,TGTGCCAGCTCACCGGTAGGGACAGGGTCCGCACTTAACTATGGCTACACCTTC
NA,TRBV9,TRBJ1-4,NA,CASSPAGNVGEKLFF,TGTGCCAGCAGCCCCGCGGGGAATGTAGGGGAAAAACTGTTTTTT
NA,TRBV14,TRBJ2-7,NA,CASSQGQGYEQYF,TGTGCCAGCAGCCAAGGGCAGGGCTACGAGCAGTACTTC
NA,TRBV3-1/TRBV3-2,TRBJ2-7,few,CASSNLGGSYEQYF,TGTGCCAGCAGCAACTTAGGGGGATCCTACGAGCAGTACTTC
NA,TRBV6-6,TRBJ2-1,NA,CASSYRGVEYNEQFF,TGTGCCAGCAGTTACAGGGGTGTGGAATATAATGAGCAGTTCTTC
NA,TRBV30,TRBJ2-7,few,CAWRLNDRDAGEQYF,TGTGCCTGGAGGTTGAACGACAGGGATGCGGGGGAGCAGTACTTC
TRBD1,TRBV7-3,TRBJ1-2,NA,CASSLTDRGGGYTF,TGTGCCAGCAGCTTAACGGACAGGGGAGGGGGCTACACCTTC
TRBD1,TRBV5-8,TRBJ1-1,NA,CASSSDRGRGNTEAFF,TGTGCCAGCAGCTCTGACAGGGGTCGGGGGAACACTGAAGCTTTCTTT
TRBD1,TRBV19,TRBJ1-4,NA,CASSITGTGGEKLFF,TGTGCCAGTAGTATAACCGGGACAGGGGGAGAAAAACTGTTTTTT
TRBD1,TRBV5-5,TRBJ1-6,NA,CASSYGQGLNSPLHF,TGTGCCAGCAGCTACGGACAGGGACTTAATTCACCCCTCCACTTT
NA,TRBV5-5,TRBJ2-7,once,CASSLTHRAHDYEQYF,TGTGCCAGCAGCTTAACCCACAGGGCCCACGACTACGAGCAGTACTTC
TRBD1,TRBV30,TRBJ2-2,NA,CAWSHSDREAGELFF,TGTGCCTGGAGTCACTCGGACAGGGAGGCCGGGGAGCTGTTTTTT
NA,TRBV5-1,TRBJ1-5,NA,CASSPEGVQPQHF,TGCGCCAGCAGCCCCGAGGGTGTTCAGCCCCAGCATTTT
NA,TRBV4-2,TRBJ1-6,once,CASSQEQINSPLHF,TGTGCCAGCAGCCAAGAACAAATTAATTCACCCCTCCACTTT
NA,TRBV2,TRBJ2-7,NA,CASRSTVMSSYEQYF,TGTGCCAGCAGATCGACAGTAATGAGCTCCTACGAGCAGTACTTC
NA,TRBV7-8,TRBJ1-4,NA,CASSIDSTSGEKLFF,TGTGCCAGCAGCATAGACTCCACTTCGGGAGAAAAACTGTTTTTT
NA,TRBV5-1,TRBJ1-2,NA,CASSLDTQGYTF,TGCGCCAGCAGCTTGGACACGCAGGGCTACACCTTC
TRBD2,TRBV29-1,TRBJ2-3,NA,CSVDSSGGTGTQYF,TGCAGCGTTGATTCTAGCGGGGGGACAGGTACGCAGTATTTT
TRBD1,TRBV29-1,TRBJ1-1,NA,CSVSGQGGAFF,TGCAGCGTTTCCGGACAGGGTGGGGCTTTCTTT
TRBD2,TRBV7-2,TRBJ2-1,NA,CASTISAGRGNEQFF,TGTGCCAGCACCATAAGCGCTGGGCGGGGGAATGAGCAGTTCTTC
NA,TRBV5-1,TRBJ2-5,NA,CASSFQAYQETQYF,TGCGCCAGCAGCTTCCAGGCCTACCAAGAGACCCAGTACTTC
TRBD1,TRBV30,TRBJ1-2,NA,CACITGDYGYTF,TGTGCCTGCATTACAGGGGACTATGGCTACACCTTC
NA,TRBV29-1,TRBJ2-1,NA,CSVQQAENEQFF,TGCAGCGTTCAACAGGCGGAGAATGAGCAGTTCTTC
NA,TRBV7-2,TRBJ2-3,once,CASSSSGGSSTDTQYF,TGTGCCAGCAGCTCCTCGGGGGGCAGCAGCACAGATACGCAGTATTTT
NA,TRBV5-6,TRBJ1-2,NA,CASSSRNAPRRGYTF,TGTGCCAGCAGCTCACGGAATGCTCCGAGGCGTGGCTACACCTTC
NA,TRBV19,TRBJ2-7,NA,CASSPTGTGVYEQYF,TGTGCCAGTAGTCCAACCGGGACTGGTGTCTACGAGCAGTACTTC
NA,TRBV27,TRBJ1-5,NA,CASSLQLRGNQPQHF,TGTGCCAGCAGTTTACAGTTGAGGGGCAATCAGCCCCAGCATTTT
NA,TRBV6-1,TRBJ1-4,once,CASSEPSLIYTFF,TGTGCCAGCAGTGAACCGAGCCTGATCTATACGTTTTTT
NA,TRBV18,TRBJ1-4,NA,CASSPWPNEKLFF,TGTGCCAGCTCACCTTGGCCTAATGAAAAACTGTTTTTT
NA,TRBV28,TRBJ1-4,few,CASRQGNEKLFF,TGTGCCAGCAGGCAGGGAAATGAAAAACTGTTTTTT
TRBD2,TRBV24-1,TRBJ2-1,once,CATSRSGTRVYNEQFF,TGTGCCACCAGTAGGTCCGGGACTAGGGTCTACAATGAGCAGTTCTTC
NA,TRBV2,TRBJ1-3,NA,CASSPPGNTIYF,TGTGCCAGCAGTCCTCCTGGAAACACCATATATTTT
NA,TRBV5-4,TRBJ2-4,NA,CASSLVGGGASKNIQYF,TGTGCCAGCAGCTTGGTGGGTGGGGGGGCTTCCAAAAACATTCAGTACTTC
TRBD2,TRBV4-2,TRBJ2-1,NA,CASSQDDSGVFYNEQFF,TGTGCCAGCAGCCAAGATGATAGCGGGGTTTTCTACAATGAGCAGTTCTTC
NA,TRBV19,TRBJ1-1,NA,CASKWIGGDTEAFF,TGTGCCAGTAAATGGATCGGAGGGGACACTGAAGCTTTCTTT
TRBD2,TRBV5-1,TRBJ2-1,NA,CASSPLAGGSYNEQFF,TGCGCCAGCAGCCCCCTGGCGGGGGGATCCTACAATGAGCAGTTCTTC
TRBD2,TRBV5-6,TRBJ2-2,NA,CASSFPRTSGGATGELFF,TGTGCCAGCAGCTTCCCCCGGACTAGCGGGGGAGCTACCGGGGAGCTGTTTTTT
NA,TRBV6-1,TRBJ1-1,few,CASSERVSFRTEAFF,TGTGCCAGCAGTGAACGGGTCAGTTTTCGGACTGAAGCTTTCTTT
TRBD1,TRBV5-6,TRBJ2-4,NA,CASSLKGARAKNIQYF,TGTGCCAGCAGCTTGAAGGGGGCTCGAGCCAAAAACATTCAGTACTTC
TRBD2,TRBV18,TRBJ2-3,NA,CASSPRGGALGTDTQYF,TGTGCCAGCTCACCACGCGGGGGGGCCTTAGGAACAGATACGCAGTATTTT
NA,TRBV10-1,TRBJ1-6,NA,CASRDSSYNSPLHF,TGCGCCAGCAGGGACAGCTCCTATAATTCACCCCTCCACTTT
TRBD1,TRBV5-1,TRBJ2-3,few,CASFKGTGVTDTQYF,TGCGCCAGCTTCAAAGGGACAGGGGTCACAGATACGCAGTATTTT
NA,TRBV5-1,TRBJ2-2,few,CASSPQGNSRTGELFF,TGCGCCAGCAGCCCACAGGGAAATAGTCGCACCGGGGAGCTGTTTTTT
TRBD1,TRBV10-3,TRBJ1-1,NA,CAISDGGGEKAFF,TGTGCCATCAGTGATGGAGGGGGCGAAAAAGCTTTCTTT
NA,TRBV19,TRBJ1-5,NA,CASSPTGPNQPQHF,TGTGCCAGTAGTCCGACAGGACCTAATCAGCCCCAGCATTTT
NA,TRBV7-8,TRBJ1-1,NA,CASSLILTEAFF,TGTGCCAGCAGCTTAATCCTAACTGAAGCTTTCTTT
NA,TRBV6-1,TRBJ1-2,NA,CASSEVDNYGYTF,TGTGCCAGCAGTGAGGTAGATAACTATGGCTACACCTTC
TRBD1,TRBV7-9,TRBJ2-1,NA,CASRPTGAEAYNEQFF,TGTGCCAGCAGGCCCACAGGGGCAGAGGCCTACAATGAGCAGTTCTTC
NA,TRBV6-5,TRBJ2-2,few,CASSYTELNTGELFF,TGTGCCAGCAGTTACACTGAACTTAACACCGGGGAGCTGTTTTTT
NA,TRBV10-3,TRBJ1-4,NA,CAISESQGQGEKLFF,TGTGCCATCAGTGAGTCCCAAGGGCAGGGAGAAAAACTGTTTTTT
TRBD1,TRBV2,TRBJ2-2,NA,CASNLRRQGVGGELFF,TGTGCCAGCAACCTTCGAAGACAGGGGGTTGGCGGGGAGCTGTTTTTT
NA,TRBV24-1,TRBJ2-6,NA,CATSDVASGANVLTF,TGTGCCACCAGTGATGTGGCCTCTGGGGCCAACGTCCTGACTTTC
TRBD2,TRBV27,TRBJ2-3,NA,CASSVRGGLGSTDTQYF,TGTGCCAGCAGTGTGCGGGGGGGCCTTGGAAGCACAGATACGCAGTATTTT